These T cell receptor beta chains were read from a single sample in a study of blood T cell repertoires in COVID-19. Sequencing was performed with immunoSEQ multiplex PCR; in TCRdb, only in-frame clones are kept and a portion is missing. The sample comprises 150,000 to 200,000 clones, 70% to 85% of which are singletons, and about 5% rests with the top ten. Specimen: PBMCs or T cells enriched from blood (not recorded which). The receptor source for this set is a woman in her sixties or seventies with acute COVID-19. The CDR3 runs from the conserved cysteine through the conserved F or W. A D gene is named only where the DNA matches it firmly. Size is omitted from some rows. Given values are once, few, many or a class for expanded clones.

V	D	size	J	DNA	CDR3
TRBV24-1	.	.	TRBJ1-5	TGTGCCACCAGTGATTCCACACGGGGTGTGAGCAATCAGCCCCAGCATTTT	CATSDSTRGVSNQPQHF
TRBV7-9	TRBD1	.	TRBJ1-1	TGTGCCAGCAGCGCACAGGGGGCTGAAGCTTTCTTT	CASSAQGAEAFF
TRBV19	TRBD1	.	TRBJ1-2	TGTGCCAGTAACCGACAGGGTGACTATGGCTACACCTTC	CASNRQGDYGYTF
TRBV10-1	.	once	TRBJ2-5	TGCGCCAGCAGTGAGGAGGGCGCAGAGACCCAGTACTTC	CASSEEGAETQYF
TRBV24-1	TRBD1	.	TRBJ2-3	TGTGCCACCAGTGATCAGACAGGGGACGGGACAGATACGCAGTATTTT	CATSDQTGDGTDTQYF
TRBV24-1	TRBD1	.	TRBJ1-1	TGTGCCACCAGTGATACGGGGACAGGGCGAGCCACTGAAGCTTTCTTT	CATSDTGTGRATEAFF
TRBV3-1/TRBV3-2	.	.	TRBJ2-1	TGTGCCAGCAGCCAAGATCGGTCCCGGGAGCAGTTCTTC	CASSQDRSREQFF
TRBV2	TRBD1	.	TRBJ1-1	TGTGCCAGCAGTGACGGCCAGGGGGCGAGACGGGGGAACACTGAAGCTTTCTTT	CASSDGQGARRGNTEAFF
TRBV9	.	.	TRBJ1-6	TGTGCCAGCAGCGGCGCTACTTCGGCCCTCCACTTT	CASSGATSALHF
TRBV18	.	.	TRBJ2-5	TGTGCCAGCCAGCTCGAGCGGGTACTCCAAGAGACCCAGTACTTC	CASQLERVLQETQYF
TRBV18	.	.	TRBJ2-7	TGTGCCAGCTCACCACCGTTCGACACCTACGAGCAGTACTTC	CASSPPFDTYEQYF
TRBV7-2	.	.	TRBJ2-1	TGTGCCAGCAGCTCGAGAGCCGGAGTCGGGGGGCCCAATGAGCAGTTCTTC	CASSSRAGVGGPNEQFF
TRBV9	TRBD1	.	TRBJ1-2	TGTGCCAGCAGCGTTGACAGGGGCCGGGCCTATGGCTACACCTTC	CASSVDRGRAYGYTF
TRBV5-1	TRBD1	.	TRBJ1-2	TGCGCCAGCAGCTTAACAGGGGATTCTTCGAGTGGCTACACCTTC	CASSLTGDSSSGYTF
TRBV18	.	.	TRBJ1-2	TGTGCCAGCTCACCAACCGCGACTCATTCGCCTGGCTACACCTTC	CASSPTATHSPGYTF
TRBV3-1/TRBV3-2	TRBD2	.	TRBJ2-7	TGTGCCAGCAGCCAGGCGATGGAGGGAGGGTCCTACGAGCAGTACTTC	CASSQAMEGGSYEQYF
TRBV10-3	.	once	TRBJ1-1	TGTGCCGCGCAACGGGGGTCGAACACTGAAGCTTTCTTT	CAAQRGSNTEAFF
TRBV7-2	TRBD2	.	TRBJ2-1	TGTGCCAGCAGCTTAGGACTAGCGGGAGGGCGGTCCTACAATGAGCAGTTCTTC	CASSLGLAGGRSYNEQFF
TRBV4-3	TRBD1	.	TRBJ1-6	TGCGCCAGCAGCCAAGAAGGGGGCACCCCACCCCTCCACTTT	CASSQEGGTPPLHF
TRBV6-2/TRBV6-3	.	.	TRBJ2-3	TGTGCCAGCAGTACGGGGGGCGGCACAGATACGCAGTATTTT	CASSTGGGTDTQYF
TRBV19	.	.	TRBJ1-5	TGTGCCAGTTCCCAGGGTTATAGCAATCAGCCCCAGCATTTT	CASSQGYSNQPQHF
TRBV5-1	.	.	TRBJ1-2	TGCGCCAGCAACTCGGACGGGAGCGTTTATGGCTACACCTTC	CASNSDGSVYGYTF
TRBV4-2	TRBD1	.	TRBJ1-4	TGTGCCAGCAGCCAAGACCGGACAGGGGGCACTACTAATGAAAAACTGTTTTTT	CASSQDRTGGTTNEKLFF
TRBV2	.	.	TRBJ1-4	TGTGCCAGCCGGCTCCGAGGCGAGCGATCAAAACTGTTTTTT	CASRLRGERSKLFF
TRBV2	.	.	TRBJ2-7	TGTGCCAGCAGAAATCCCATCTACAGTCCCGAGCAGTACTTC	CASRNPIYSPEQYF
TRBV11-2	.	few	TRBJ2-1	TGTGCCAGCAGCTCAATTAGCTCCTACAATGAGCAGTTCTTC	CASSSISSYNEQFF
TRBV5-1	.	few	TRBJ2-7	TGCGCCAGCAGCTCCACCTTTACGACGGCCACAGGGTACGAGCAGTACTTC	CASSSTFTTATGYEQYF
TRBV3-1/TRBV3-2	.	once	TRBJ2-2	TGTGCCAGCAGCCAAATTGGGCCGCCGGTTGACGGGGAGCTGTTTTTT	CASSQIGPPVDGELFF
TRBV5-1	TRBD1	.	TRBJ1-1	TGCGCCAGCAGCTTTTGGGACAGGGGAGAGAACACTGAAGCTTTCTTT	CASSFWDRGENTEAFF
TRBV4-3	TRBD1	.	TRBJ1-3	TGCGCCAGCAGCCAAGCTCCCCGGGGACAGGGAGGAAACACCATATATTTT	CASSQAPRGQGGNTIYF
TRBV11-2	.	.	TRBJ1-6	TGTGCCAGCAGCTTAGTCGGACAGAATAATTCACCCCTCCACTTT	CASSLVGQNNSPLHF
TRBV6-2/TRBV6-3	TRBD1	.	TRBJ2-7	TGTGCCAGCAGTCGGACAGGGGGTACCTACGAGCAGTACTTC	CASSRTGGTYEQYF
TRBV4-3	.	.	TRBJ2-2	TGCGCCAGCAGCCAAGGAGGGTTGTTGGCCGGGGAGCTGTTTTTT	CASSQGGLLAGELFF
TRBV5-1	.	.	TRBJ1-1	TGCGCCAGCAGTTCGAACCCCGGGACACTGAACACTGAAGCTTTCTTT	CASSSNPGTLNTEAFF
TRBV29-1	TRBD1	.	TRBJ2-1	TGCAGCGCCCGACAGGGGCCAGAGGAGCAGTTCTTC	CSARQGPEEQFF
TRBV6-5	TRBD2	.	TRBJ2-1	TGTGCCTGCTCCTCGAGCGGGAGGACCTACAATGAGCAGTTCTTC	CACSSSGRTYNEQFF
TRBV29-1	TRBD2	once	TRBJ2-3	TGCAGCGGCGGGGAGGGGTCAGTCGTAGGCGATACGCAGTATTTT	CSGGEGSVVGDTQYF
TRBV4-2	TRBD1	few	TRBJ1-6	TGTGCCAGCAGCCAAGTAATTGACAGGGTCAAATCACCCCTCCACTTT	CASSQVIDRVKSPLHF
TRBV7-2	.	once	TRBJ2-4	TGTGCCAGCAGCGAAACAGTAGCCAAAAACATTCAGTACTTC	CASSETVAKNIQYF
TRBV14	TRBD2	.	TRBJ2-3	TGTGCCAGCAGCCAGTATAGCGGGGGTGCAGATACGCAGTATTTT	CASSQYSGGADTQYF
TRBV5-4	.	.	TRBJ2-4	TGTGCCAGCAGCTTGCAGGGGAGAATAGCCAAAAACATTCAGTACTTC	CASSLQGRIAKNIQYF
TRBV13	TRBD1	.	TRBJ2-5	TGTGCCAGCAGTCGTGGGCCGGGACAGCAAGAGACCCAGTACTTC	CASSRGPGQQETQYF
TRBV4-3	.	.	TRBJ2-1	TGCGCCAGCAGCCAAGATTCCGTAAGCGGGGAGCAGTTCTTC	CASSQDSVSGEQFF
TRBV7-9	.	.	TRBJ1-2	TGTGCCAGCGGGGCGGAATATGGCTACACCTTC	CASGAEYGYTF
TRBV30	.	.	TRBJ2-3	TGTGCCTGGAGTGTGTCAACAGGGATCCCCCACGATACGCAGTATTTT	CAWSVSTGIPHDTQYF
TRBV19	.	once	TRBJ2-7	TGTGCCAGTAGTATTGCCGGCTACGAGCAGTACTTC	CASSIAGYEQYF
TRBV11-3	TRBD2	.	TRBJ2-1	TGTGCCAGCAGTTTAGCGGGGGGGCCTTACAATGAGCAGTTCTTC	CASSLAGGPYNEQFF
TRBV7-9	.	.	TRBJ1-2	TGTGCCAGCAGCTCGGACAGAAGCAACCGGTTCTATGGCTACACCTTC	CASSSDRSNRFYGYTF
TRBV7-8	.	few	TRBJ1-5	TGTGCCAGCAGCTTAGCCTGGGGCCTCAGGGAGCCCCAGCATTTT	CASSLAWGLREPQHF
TRBV9	.	.	TRBJ2-2	TGTGCCAGCAGCGTCGGGGGGCGTCTTACCGGGGAGCTGTTTTTT	CASSVGGRLTGELFF
TRBV4-1	TRBD2	once	TRBJ2-1	TGCGCCAGCAGCCAAGATCAACTAGCGGGGAGAAATGAGCAGTTCTTC	CASSQDQLAGRNEQFF
TRBV5-4	.	.	TRBJ1-5	TGTGCCAGCAACCCACAGAGTAGCAATCAGCCCCAGCATTTT	CASNPQSSNQPQHF
TRBV3-1/TRBV3-2	.	once	TRBJ1-2	TGTGCCAGCAGCCCCAGAGGGGCCAGGGGCTCCGGCTACACCTTC	CASSPRGARGSGYTF
TRBV29-1	.	.	TRBJ1-3	TGCAGCGTTGAACGGTGGGGCGGAAACACCATATATTTT	CSVERWGGNTIYF
TRBV13	.	few	TRBJ1-3	TGTGCCAGCAGCTTAGTGGGGGGCTCTGGAAACACCATATATTTT	CASSLVGGSGNTIYF
TRBV5-4	.	.	TRBJ1-1	TGTGCCAGCAGCTTAGCGAACACTGAAGCTTTCTTT	CASSLANTEAFF
TRBV5-6	TRBD1	.	TRBJ1-1	TGTGCCAGCAGCTTTTACGACAGGGCAATGAACACTGAAGCTTTCTTT	CASSFYDRAMNTEAFF
TRBV9	TRBD2	.	TRBJ2-2	TGTGCCAGCAGCGCCACGAGCGGGAAGAACACCGGGGAGCTGTTTTTT	CASSATSGKNTGELFF
TRBV12-5	TRBD1	.	TRBJ2-2	TGTGCTAGTGGTTCGGGACAGACGAACACCGGGGAGCTGTTTTTT	CASGSGQTNTGELFF